This TCR beta chain was documented in a study of Graves' ophthalmopathy and Graves' hyperthyroidism. Across the whole study: Stable hyperthyroid donors showed no ophthalmopathy during 18 months follow-up. Whole-study findings and limits: A classifier, a 13-signature model, separated ophthalmopathy from stable hyperthyroidism with nearly 90% sensitivity and approximately 81% specificity.

Amplification of TCR beta CDR3 regions used RNA transcripts. An opening RT-PCR round employed HTBI primers and preceded a second-round multiplex PCR. MiXCR, applied by TCRdb to the multiplex PCR reads, yields one record per CDR3 protein. The table lists roughly 1.1 million distinct CDR3 sequences, 35% to 40% of them singletons. V lost 0 bases, J lost 14 bases, and 11 bases lay in between. CDR1 and CDR2 from the germline V gene are SGHTS and YDEGEE. This CDR3 spans 11 amino acids. This clonotype was detected many times. The antigen is undetermined. Pregnancy or lactation, uncontrolled infections and other autoimmune diseases were grounds for excluding patients. It was on clinical symptoms, serum thyroxine, TRAb, thyroid ultrasound and orbital computed tomography that diagnosis relied.

The sequenced material came from peripheral blood or thyroid tissue (not recorded which). The sequence was obtained from an adult man with Graves' hyperthyroidism. V usage is TRBV5-8 and J usage is TRBJ1-2; D unresolved. CDR3 region: CASSLGAEVTF. The CDR3 region has the DNA TGTGCCAGCAGCTTGGGCGCGGAGGTTACCTTC.